Each of the 2 T cell receptor beta chains below was sequenced from the same sample in a study of preoperative IRX-2 immunotherapy in early breast cancer. The assay was immunoSEQ multiplex PCR, and TCRdb's table has in-frame clones only and misses some. This sample yields about 98,000 clones, of which approximately 90% are seen a single time; approximately 2% belongs to the top ten. As for treatment: preoperative locoregional IRX-2 cytokine immunotherapy. The sequenced sample was tumor tissue, obtained after IRX-2 immunotherapy. The receptors stem from a human donor with breast cancer.

The chain is built from TRBV6-8 and TRBJ2-1; no reliable D call. Germline CDR1 and CDR2: MNHGY and SAAAGT. The ends were cut back, 5 bases at V and 0 bases at J, with 14 bases in the middle. The CDR3 contains 16 residues. The CDR3 sequence is CASSHRTGSSYNEQFF. In DNA form, the CDR3 reads TGTGCCAGCAGTCATCGGACGGGCAGCTCCTACAATGAGCAGTTCTTC.

The rearrangement joins TRBV19 to TRBJ1-4; 9 positions agree with TRBD1. CDR1 and CDR2 from the germline V gene are LNHDA and SQIVND (reference sequence). This CDR3 spans 14 amino acids. V trimming: 4 bases; J trimming: 6 bases; junction bases outside the gene matches: 3. The DNA for the CDR3 is TGTGCCAGTAGTAGGGGACAGGGAGATGAAAAACTGTTTTTT. It yields the protein CASSRGQGDEKLFF.